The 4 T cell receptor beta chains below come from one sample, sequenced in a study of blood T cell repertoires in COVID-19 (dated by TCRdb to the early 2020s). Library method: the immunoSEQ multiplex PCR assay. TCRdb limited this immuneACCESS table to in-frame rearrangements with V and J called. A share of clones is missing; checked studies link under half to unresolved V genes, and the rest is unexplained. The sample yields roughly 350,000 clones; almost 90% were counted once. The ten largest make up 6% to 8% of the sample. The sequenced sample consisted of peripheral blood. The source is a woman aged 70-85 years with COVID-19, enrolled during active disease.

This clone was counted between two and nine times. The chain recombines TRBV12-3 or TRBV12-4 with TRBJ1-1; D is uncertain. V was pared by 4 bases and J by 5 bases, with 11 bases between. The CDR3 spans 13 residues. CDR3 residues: CASSSPGRTEAFF. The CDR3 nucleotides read TGTGCCAGCAGTTCCCCCGGGAGGACTGAAGCTTTCTTT.

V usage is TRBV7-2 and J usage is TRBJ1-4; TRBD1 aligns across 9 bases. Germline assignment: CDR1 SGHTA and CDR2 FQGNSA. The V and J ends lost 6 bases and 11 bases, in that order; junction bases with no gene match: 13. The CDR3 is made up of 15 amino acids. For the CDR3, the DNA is TGTGCCAGCAGGTTATCCCGGGACAGGGTAGGGAAACTGTTTTTT. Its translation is CASRLSRDRVGKLFF.

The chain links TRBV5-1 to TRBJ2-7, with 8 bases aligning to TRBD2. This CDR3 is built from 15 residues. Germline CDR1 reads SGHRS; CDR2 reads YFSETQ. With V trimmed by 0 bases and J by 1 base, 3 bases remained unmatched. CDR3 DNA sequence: TGCGCCAGCAGCTTGGCGAGCGGGGGTTCCTACGAGCAGTACTTC. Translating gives CASSLASGGSYEQYF.

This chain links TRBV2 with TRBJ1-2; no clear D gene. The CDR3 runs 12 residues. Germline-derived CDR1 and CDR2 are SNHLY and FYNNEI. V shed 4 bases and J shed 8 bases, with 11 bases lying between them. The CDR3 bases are TGTGCCAGCAGTGGCTCGGGGTACGGCTACACCTTC. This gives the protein CASSGSGYGYTF.